The 23 T cell receptor beta chains given below trace back to one sample, sequenced in a study of cytomegalovirus exposure and HLA in healthy donors. 60 Vbeta and 13 Jbeta primers were used in PCR. Assay: immunoSEQ multiplex PCR; the TCRdb copy retains only in-frame clones and omits some. This sample carries roughly 180,000 clones, roughly 80% of them seen once, and the ten largest clones take around 5%. Sequenced input: PBMCs. The source is a man younger than 30 in good health and CMV-seronegative.

This clone was seen a handful of times. One end of the junction fails to match germline, which may point to a read error. Other DNA sequences in this sample translate to the same CDR3. The chain has TRBV7-9 and TRBJ2-7, with D unclear. The CDR3 totals 12 residues. Germline CDR1 is SEHNR and CDR2 is FQNEAQ (reference sequence). CDR3 amino acids: CSSSLSSYEQYF. DNA of the CDR3: TGTTCCAGCAGCCTGAGCTCCTACGAGCAGTACTTC.

This sequence joins TRBV4-1 and TRBJ2-5; D call uncertain. Matching the DNA end better, TRBJ2-7 makes the J call doubtful. CDR1 and CDR2 (germline): MGHRA, YSYEKL. The CDR3 runs to 14 residues. CDR3 protein: CASSQTTGTYEQYF. Here the CDR3 DNA reads TGCGCCAGCAGCCAGACGACTGGTACCTACGAGCAGTACTTC.

V and J are TRBV27 and TRBJ1-6; D gene unclear. The germline V gene has CDR1 MNHEY and CDR2 SMNVEV (reference sequence). V lost 3 bases and J lost 5, with 2 bases in between. This CDR3 contains 12 residues. CDR3 region: CASSFDNSPLHF. The CDR3 coding sequence is TGTGCCAGCAGTTTCGATAATTCACCCCTCCACTTT.

This clone showed up just once. The chain combines TRBV18 with TRBJ2-3; 13 bases map to TRBD2. Germline V gene lookup returns CDR1 KGHSH and CDR2 LQKENI. V lost 1 base and J lost 4; bases outside the gene matches: 5. This CDR3 is 17 amino acids long. The CDR3 loop reads CASSPLLTSGGADTQYF. The CDR3 DNA reads as TGTGCCAGCTCACCACTACTAACTAGCGGGGGGGCAGATACGCAGTATTTT.

The chain employs TRBV2 and TRBJ2-1, with 11 bases matching TRBD2. The CDR3 spans 14 residues. The junction had 8 bases not matched to a gene; V was cut back by 7 bases and J by 9 bases. Germline V gene data show CDR1 as SNHLY and CDR2 as FYNNEI. The CDR3 DNA sequence: TGTGCCAGCACCCTACTAGCGGGAGTGATTGAGCAGTTCTTC. It yields the protein CASTLLAGVIEQFF.

The J gene is TRBJ2-7, the V gene TRBV5-1; D is possibly TRBD2 (5 bases). From germline, CDR1 is SGHRS and CDR2 YFSETQ. CDR3 length equals 14 residues. With 0 bases removed from V and 4 bases from J, the gap between germline ends came to 11 bases. The CDR3 reads CASSLVVEGYEQYF. The CDR3, as DNA: TGCGCCAGCAGCTTGGTAGTTGAGGGTTACGAGCAGTACTTC.

This rearrangement joins TRBV2 to TRBJ1-2; TRBD1 might be the D (6 bases). Germline CDR1 is SNHLY and CDR2 is FYNNEI. V was pared by 7 bases and J by 5 bases, with 14 bases between. The CDR3 is 13 amino acids. The CDR3 here is CASTLGAGYGYTF. The CDR3 DNA follows: TGTGCCAGCACTTTGGGGGCTGGATATGGCTACACCTTC.

The rearrangement uses TRBV15 and TRBJ1-6; no clear D. CDR3 length: 16 amino acids. Trimming took 0 bases from V and 6 from J, leaving 12 bases between them. Per the germline V gene, CDR1 is LNHNV and CDR2 is YYDKDF (reference sequence). The CDR3, as DNA: TGTGCCACCAGCAGAGATCTTAACAACCCTAATTCACCCCTCCACTTT. This gives the protein CATSRDLNNPNSPLHF.

Regarding this clone: An end of the junction differs from the germline gene, which may be a read error. This chain connects TRBV6-5 to TRBJ1-5, with 7 bases identical to TRBD1. Germline lookup yields CDR1 MNHEY and CDR2 SVGAGI. The CDR3 spans 14 residues. The CDR3 loop reads CVSNRGFSNQPQHF. The CDR3 nucleotides read TGTGTCAGCAACAGGGGCTTTAGCAATCAGCCCCAGCATTTT.

The rearrangement uses TRBV10-3 and TRBJ1-5, with D possibly matching TRBD1 (5 bases). Germline values: CDR1 ENHRY, CDR2 SYGVKD. The V end lost 6 bases, the J end lost 5 bases, and 14 bases lay between the germline ends. The CDR3 is 14 residues long. CDR3 nucleotides: TGTGCCATCAGCGCCGGATGGGGGGATCAGCCCCAGCATTTT. Translation: CAISAGWGDQPQHF.

This clone was observed a single time. DNA for the CDR3: TGTGCCAGCAGTTTCCTTGGCAGGGGAAAAGAGACCCAGTACTTC. Translated: CASSFLGRGKETQYF. This chain connects TRBV27 to TRBJ2-5, with a possible D match to TRBD1 (6 bases). The CDR3 is 15 residues long. Germline CDR1 and CDR2: MNHEY and SMNVEV (reference sequence). Trimming pared 3 bases from V and 3 bases from J, leaving 14 bases between.

The chain couples TRBV4-1 to TRBJ2-1, with D perhaps TRBD1 (6 bases). CDR3 length equals 11 residues. The V gene's germline CDR1 is MGHRA and CDR2 YSYEKL. Trimming removed 8 bases from V and 9 bases from J, with 11 bases in between. CDR3 in amino acids: CASGTGLEQFF. The DNA of the CDR3 is TGCGCCAGCGGAACAGGGCTTGAGCAGTTCTTC.

V usage is TRBV30 and J usage is TRBJ1-3; D is uncertain. Trimming took 0 bases from V and 0 from J, leaving 27 bases between them. The CDR3 has 21 residues. CDR1 and CDR2 (germline): GTSNPN, SVGIG (reference sequence). The CDR3 coding sequence is TGTGCCTGGAGTGTAATGGACTTAACAGCTAATTTAGACTACTCTGGAAACACCATATATTTT. Translated: CAWSVMDLTANLDYSGNTIYF.

The chain recombines TRBV7-8 with TRBJ2-3; 9 nucleotides align to TRBD1. Losses at the gene ends were 4 bases for V and 6 bases for J; bases not matched to a gene: 14. There are 17 residues in the CDR3. Germline assignment: CDR1 SGHVS and CDR2 FQNEAQ. The CDR3 reads CASSWTGQGWATDTQYF. The CDR3, as DNA: TGTGCCAGCAGCTGGACAGGACAGGGGTGGGCGACGGATACGCAGTATTTT.

The chain uses TRBV27 and TRBJ2-3; 7 nucleotides agree with TRBD2. Germline V gene lookup returns CDR1 MNHEY and CDR2 SMNVEV (reference sequence). The CDR3 is 15 residues long. Unmatched junction bases numbered 6, after V lost 5 bases and J lost 1 base. The CDR3 sequence is CASSLVSGRTDTQYF. The CDR3 coding sequence is TGTGCCAGCAGTCTCGTTAGCGGGCGCACAGATACGCAGTATTTT.

The chain has TRBV7-9 and TRBJ1-2; TRBD1 agrees at 7 bases. From germline, CDR1 is SEHNR and CDR2 FQNEAQ (reference sequence). The CDR3 is made up of 14 amino acids. The V segment lost 5 bases and the J segment 7 bases; nucleotides outside the gene matches: 10. CDR3 sequence (DNA): TGTGCCAGCAGCCTGACAGGGACATTTGGTGGCTACACCTTC. Amino acid sequence: CASSLTGTFGGYTF. Full variable domain (rest looked up from reference TRBV7-9 and TRBJ1-2): DTGVSQNPRHKITKRGQNVTFRCDPISEHNRLYWYRQTLGQGPEFLTYFQNEAQLEKSRLLSDRFSAERPKGSFSTLEIQRTEQGDSAMYLCASSLTGTFGGYTFGSGTRLTVV.

This chain uses TRBV14 with TRBJ1-5, with D tentatively TRBD1 (5 bases). With 2 bases removed from V and 5 bases from J, the gap between germline ends came to 10 bases. This CDR3 has 14 amino acids. CDR1 is SGHDN, CDR2 FVKESK, per germline. The CDR3 nucleotides are TGTGCCAGCAGCCAATCAGGGATTCATCAGCCCCAGCATTTT. Protein sequence: CASSQSGIHQPQHF.

As to this clone: One end of the junction is discordant with germline, which a read error may explain. J is TRBJ2-2 and V is TRBV7-7; no definite D call. This CDR3 has 16 amino acids. Germline V lookup: CDR1 SSHAT, CDR2 FNYEAQ (reference sequence). DNA of the CDR3: TGTGCTAGCAGCTTCCGGCCCCTTGGAGACACCGGGGAGCTGTTTTTT. The encoded protein is CASSFRPLGDTGELFF.

The V call is TRBV5-6, the J call TRBJ1-4; D perhaps matches TRBD1 (5 bases). From germline, CDR1 is SGHDT and CDR2 YYEEEE. CDR3 length: 15 residues. V lost 4 bases and J lost 3, with 13 bases in between. This CDR3 is CASSRRGTSNEKLFF. Written as DNA, the CDR3 is TGTGCCAGCAGCCGGCGCGGGACGTCTAATGAAAAACTGTTTTTT. The full variable domain, rest sourced from reference TRBV5-6 and TRBJ1-4, is DAGVTQSPTHLIKTRGQQVTLRCSPKSGHDTVSWYQQALGQGPQFIFQYYEEEERQRGNFPDRFSGHQFPNYSSELNVNALLLGDSALYLCASSRRGTSNEKLFFGSGTQLSVL.

The chain has TRBV4-2 and TRBJ2-1, with a possible D match to TRBD2 (7 bases). This CDR3 has 17 amino acids. V lost 4 bases, J lost 0 bases, and 16 bases lay in between. CDR1 and CDR2 from the germline V gene are LGHNA and YNFKEQ. CDR3 nucleotide sequence: TGTGCCAGCAGCCTAAGGGGGAGCGGGGCCTCCTACAATGAGCAGTTCTTC. Translating it yields CASSLRGSGASYNEQFF.

The chain employs TRBV18 and TRBJ2-5, with D perhaps TRBD2 (5 bases). Trimming cost V 3 bases and J 0 bases, with 11 bases left between them. The CDR3 has 15 amino acids. Per germline, CDR1 KGHSH and CDR2 LQKENI. The CDR3 sequence is CASSPMRADQETQYF. CDR3 coding DNA: TGTGCCAGCTCACCGATGAGGGCGGACCAAGAGACCCAGTACTTC.

V usage is TRBV27 and J usage is TRBJ1-6, with D hard to call. V was trimmed by 6 bases and J by 6 bases, leaving 9 bases between them. The CDR3 has 13 residues. CDR1 is MNHEY, CDR2 SMNVEV, per germline (reference sequence). Here the CDR3 reads CASRFSFNSPLHF. The CDR3, as DNA: TGTGCCAGCAGATTCAGTTTTAATTCACCCCTCCACTTT.

This sequence joins TRBV7-3 and TRBJ2-3; 7 nucleotides align to TRBD2. Looked up from germline, CDR1 is SGHTA and CDR2 is FQGTGA. J lost 6 bases, V lost 2 bases, and 5 bases had no gene match. The CDR3 extends over 14 amino acids. In nucleotides, the CDR3 is TGTGCCAGCAGCTTACTGGGGGGAGGGGATACGCAGTATTTT. Encoded protein: CASSLLGGGDTQYF.